This T cell receptor beta chain was recorded in a study of OX40 agonist ivuxolimab in advanced cancers. Study context: Past anti-PD-1, anti-PD-L1 or anti-CTLA-4 therapy was accepted, and 40% to 50% had received some.

Study-level findings and limits: Some nonresponders also had low normalized T-cell clonal expansion. Clonal expansion among partial responders at 0.1-3.0 mg/kg ranked near the lowest.

The CDR3 is 14 residues long. Germline V CDR1 and CDR2: SGHTA, FQGNSA. The V end lost 7 bases, the J end lost 5 bases, and 17 bases lay between the germline ends. Remarks on this clone: Its specificity is unknown.

The method was immunoSEQ multiplex PCR; TCRdb's version includes in-frame clones alone and lacks a portion of them. The sample holds 50,000 to 70,000 clones, around 84% seen once. The sample consisted of CD4+ or CD8+ T cells sorted from blood, taken in a trial of the OX40 agonist ivuxolimab. This chain connects TRBV7-2 to TRBJ1-2, with TRBD1 as a possible D gene (5 bases). The TCR originated in an adult with an advanced solid tumor such as melanoma, head and neck, liver or kidney cancer. The CDR3 region has the DNA TGTGCCAGCACCACCTCAACTGGGGCGTATGGCTACACCTTC. It translates to CASTTSTGAYGYTF.